The 28 T cell receptor beta chains in this list originate from one sample, sequenced in a study of T cells in pancreatic ductal adenocarcinoma. The repertoire was sequenced with immunoSEQ multiplex PCR; TCRdb's copy has only in-frame clones and lacks some. Counted here are about 97,000 clones, about 95% occurring once; the ten biggest clones make up under 3.5%. Surgery without prior neoadjuvant therapy was the treatment of the selected pancreatic ductal adenocarcinoma patients. Sequences were obtained from PBMCs. Every receptor here comes from a human donor with pancreatic ductal adenocarcinoma.

V gene TRBV2 combines with J gene TRBJ1-3; D might be TRBD1 (6 bases). Germline V gene lookup returns CDR1 SNHLY and CDR2 FYNNEI. The V gene lost 5 bases and the J gene lost 0 bases, with 11 bases spanning the gap. CDR3 length equals 15 residues. CDR3 region: CASSPQGYSGNTIYF. The CDR3 bases are TGTGCCAGCAGTCCACAGGGATACTCTGGAAACACCATATATTTT.

The rearrangement joins TRBV6-5 to TRBJ2-7; D is unresolved. The germline V and J ends were trimmed by 5 bases and 6 bases, with 11 bases remaining between them. Germline CDR1 reads MNHEY; CDR2 reads SVGAGI. The CDR3 runs to 12 residues. The DNA for the CDR3 is TGTGCCAGCAGTAACCCTCTCGGCGAGCAGTACTTC. Protein sequence: CASSNPLGEQYF.

This rearrangement joins TRBV7-3 to TRBJ2-2; D gene uncertain. The CDR3 covers 16 residues. The germline gives CDR1 SGHTA, CDR2 FQGTGA. V was pared by 5 bases and J by 1 base, with 14 bases between. The DNA of the CDR3 is TGTGCCAGCAGCCTCCGCGGTCGCGGGAACACCGGGGAGCTGTTTTTT. As protein: CASSLRGRGNTGELFF.

This chain links TRBV6-1 with TRBJ2-5; D is perhaps TRBD1 (6 bases). Trimming stripped 10 bases from V and 1 base from J, with 13 bases between. The CDR3 has 13 amino acids. CDR1 and CDR2 (germline): MNHNS, SASEGT. The CDR3, as DNA: TGTGCCACCACGACAGGACGCCAAGAGACCCAGTACTTC. Translated, it gives CATTTGRQETQYF.

The chain uses TRBV13 and TRBJ2-1; D is perhaps TRBD2 (6 bases). V lost 4 bases to trimming and J lost 4 bases, with 11 bases between them. The germline V gene encodes CDR1 PRHDT and CDR2 FYEKMQ (reference sequence). CDR3 length: 14 amino acids. The CDR3 here is CASSWRVGYNEQFF. As DNA, the CDR3 is TGTGCCAGCAGCTGGAGGGTCGGTTACAATGAGCAGTTCTTC. Filled out from reference TRBV13 and TRBJ2-1, the complete variable domain reads AAGVIQSPRHLIKEKRETATLKCYPIPRHDTVYWYQQGPGQDPQFLISFYEKMQSDKGSIPDRFSAQQFSDYHSELNMSSLELGDSALYFCASSWRVGYNEQFFGPGTRLTVL.

The V and J genes are TRBV7-2 and TRBJ2-1; D unresolved. Germline V gene sequence: CDR1 SGHTA, CDR2 FQGNSA. The CDR3 extends over 15 amino acids. The germline V and J ends were trimmed by 1 base and 3 bases, with 10 bases remaining between them. The CDR3 region is CASSLVGSDYNEQFF. The DNA of the CDR3 is TGTGCCAGCAGCTTAGTCGGGTCCGACTACAATGAGCAGTTCTTC.

CDR3 loop: CASSSGLAGLYEQYF. In nucleotides, the CDR3 is TGTGCCAGCAGCTCCGGACTAGCGGGTCTCTACGAGCAGTACTTC. The chain links TRBV7-2 to TRBJ2-7; 11 bases align to TRBD2. Per the germline V gene, CDR1 is SGHTA and CDR2 is FQGNSA. The CDR3 is 15 amino acids. J gave up 3 bases and V 4 bases, and 5 bases lay outside the gene matches. Drawing the rest from reference TRBV7-2 and TRBJ2-7, the complete variable domain is GAGVSQSPSNKVTEKGKDVELRCDPISGHTALYWYRQSLGQGLEFLIYFQGNSAPDKSGLPSDRFSAERTGGSVSTLTIQRTQQEDSAVYLCASSSGLAGLYEQYFGPGTRLTVT.

The chain employs TRBV7-3 and TRBJ2-1, with 9 bases lining up with TRBD2. The CDR3 contains 15 residues. V dropped 4 bases and J dropped 6; count of bases not matched to a gene: 7. Germline V gene data show CDR1 as SGHTA and CDR2 as FQGTGA. The CDR3 DNA reads TGTGCCAGCAGCTCCAGTGGGGGACTAGCCAATGAGCAGTTCTTC. Its protein is CASSSSGGLANEQFF.

The chain recombines TRBV29-1 with TRBJ2-3; 12 positions agree with TRBD2. Trimming at V came to 6 bases and at J to 6 bases, leaving 7 bases not matched to a gene. Looked up from germline, CDR1 is SQVTM and CDR2 is ANQGSEA. The CDR3 has 14 residues. The CDR3 DNA sequence: TGCAGCGTGTCCCTACTAGCGGGAGGCGATACGCAGTATTTT. Its translation: CSVSLLAGGDTQYF.

CDR3 sequence (DNA): TGTGCCAGCAGCAGGGACTTATGGGGGGGTGGGACGCAGTATTTT. Encoded protein: CASSRDLWGGGTQYF. The chain is built from TRBV7-8 and TRBJ2-3; 7 nucleotides line up with TRBD2. Germline assignment: CDR1 SGHVS and CDR2 FQNEAQ. With V trimmed by 5 bases and J by 9 bases, 14 bases remained unmatched. The CDR3 runs to 15 residues.

The chain is built from TRBV5-1 and TRBJ2-5; 14 bases match TRBD2. The germline gives CDR1 SGHRS, CDR2 YFSETQ. V gave up 2 bases and J gave up 5 bases; unmatched junction bases: 8. The length of the CDR3 is 17 residues. The CDR3 sequence is CASSFKTSGRVGETQYF. Written as DNA, the CDR3 is TGCGCCAGCAGCTTCAAGACTAGCGGGAGGGTTGGGGAGACCCAGTACTTC.

The chain is built from TRBV11-2 and TRBJ2-2, with D maybe TRBD2 (6 bases). The CDR3 is made up of 14 amino acids. V lost 5 bases to trimming and J lost 3 bases, with 10 bases between them. CDR1 SGHAT and CDR2 FQNNGV come from the germline V gene. In nucleotides, the CDR3 is TGTGCCAGCAGCCAGGACTACTACACCGGGGAGCTGTTTTTT. This sequence encodes CASSQDYYTGELFF.

This chain connects TRBV6-7 to TRBJ2-7; 15 positions agree with TRBD2. TRBV6-7 is placed among ORFs of uncertain function. Unmatched junction bases numbered 9, after V lost 7 bases and J lost 5 bases. The CDR3 sequence is 16 residues long. For the CDR3, the DNA is TGTGCCAGCATGGGACTAGCGGGAGGAGTTGAAGACGAGCAGTACTTC. Its protein is CASMGLAGGVEDEQYF.

The CDR3 bases are TGCAGCGTTGCGGTTAGCGGGCTAAGTAGCTCCTACGAGCAGTACTTC. Protein sequence: CSVAVSGLSSSYEQYF. The genes are TRBV29-1 and TRBJ2-7, with 7 bases fitting TRBD2. With 4 bases clipped from V and 0 bases from J, the junction kept 12 bases outside the gene matches. The length of the CDR3 is 16 residues. CDR1 is SQVTM, CDR2 ANQGSEA, per germline.

The chain employs TRBV28 and TRBJ2-7; TRBD1 agrees at 8 bases. CDR1 is MDHEN and CDR2 is SYDVKM in the germline V gene. The CDR3 loop spans 14 amino acids. V lost 4 bases, J lost 2 bases, and 4 bases stayed unmatched. The CDR3 spells CASSWTGRTYEQYF. Written as DNA, the CDR3 is TGTGCCAGCAGTTGGACAGGGCGAACCTACGAGCAGTACTTC.

This chain joins TRBV30 and TRBJ1-2; TRBD1 agrees at 10 bases. J lost 8 bases, V lost 3 bases, and 9 bases had no gene match. Germline V CDR1 and CDR2: GTSNPN, SVGIG (reference sequence). The CDR3 runs 14 residues. CDR3 DNA sequence: TGTGCCTGGAGCGACCGGGGGGACAGGGGCGGCTACACCTTC. It encodes CAWSDRGDRGGYTF. Drawing the rest from reference TRBV30 and TRBJ1-2, the complete variable domain is SQTIHQWPATLVQPVGSPLSLECTVEGTSNPNLYWYRQAAGRGLQLLFYSVGIGQISSEVPQNLSASRPQDRQFILSSKKLLLSDSGFYLCAWSDRGDRGGYTFGSGTRLTVV.

This chain links TRBV12-5 with TRBJ2-2, with D possibly being TRBD2 (6 bases). The germline gives CDR1 LGHNT, CDR2 FRNRAP. V was trimmed by 0 bases and J by 0 bases, leaving 14 bases between them. The CDR3 covers 18 residues. The DNA of the CDR3 is TGTGCTAGTGGTTTGGTAAGGGATAGCGGAACGAACACCGGGGAGCTGTTTTTT. Protein sequence: CASGLVRDSGTNTGELFF.

The gene calls are TRBV13 and TRBJ2-1, with TRBD2 matching over 9 bases. There are 15 residues in the CDR3. Looked up from germline, CDR1 is PRHDT and CDR2 is FYEKMQ (reference sequence). The trim removed 8 bases at V and 2 bases at J, leaving 7 bases unmatched. The CDR3 nucleotides read TGTGCCAGCGGGGAGGCGGGAGGGACCTACAATGAGCAGTTCTTC. Translating it yields CASGEAGGTYNEQFF.

The chain couples TRBV18 to TRBJ2-1; TRBD2 agrees at 15 bases. Per germline, CDR1 KGHSH and CDR2 LQKENI. The ends lost 6 bases at V and 8 bases at J; junction bases unmatched: 5. The CDR3 is 15 amino acids. This CDR3 reads CASSPGLAGGYEQFF. CDR3 bases: TGTGCCAGCTCGCCGGGACTAGCGGGAGGCTATGAGCAGTTCTTC.

CDR3 in DNA: TGTGCCAGCAGTTCCCTAGCGGGAGCTTACGAGCAGTACTTC. It translates to CASSSLAGAYEQYF. This sequence joins TRBV6-6 and TRBJ2-7; 10 bases agree with TRBD2. CDR1 is MNHNY and CDR2 is SVGAGI in the germline V gene (reference sequence). J lost 4 bases, V lost 4 bases, and 4 bases had no gene match. The CDR3 is 14 amino acids.

The genes are TRBV5-1 and TRBJ2-3; 8 nucleotides align to TRBD2. The germline V gene encodes CDR1 SGHRS and CDR2 YFSETQ. Trimming took 4 bases from V and 3 from J; bases not matched to a gene: 4. The CDR3 contains 14 residues. CDR3 DNA: TGCGCCAGCAGCGTGGGACTAGAGACAGATACGCAGTATTTT. Its protein product is CASSVGLETDTQYF.

The gene calls are TRBV4-3 and TRBJ2-1; no definite D call. Trimming shortened V by 4 bases and J by 6 bases, and 7 bases separated the two germline ends. Germline values: CDR1 LGHNA, CDR2 YSLEER. This CDR3 has 12 residues. CDR3 sequence: CASSRLRNEQFF. CDR3 nucleotide sequence: TGCGCCAGCAGCCGACTTCGCAATGAGCAGTTCTTC.

V gene TRBV4-3 combines with J gene TRBJ2-5; D perhaps matches TRBD2 (6 bases). Per germline, CDR1 LGHNA and CDR2 YSLEER. The CDR3 consists of 15 residues. V lost 1 base and J 2 bases, leaving 11 bases between the germline ends. CDR3 in amino acids: CASSQGRAGQETQYF. CDR3 bases: TGCGCCAGCAGCCAAGGTCGGGCGGGACAAGAGACCCAGTACTTC.

The chain employs TRBV25-1 and TRBJ2-7; the match to TRBD1 covers 9 bases. J was trimmed by 6 bases and V by 8 bases; bases with no gene match: 8. Looked up from germline, CDR1 is MGHDK and CDR2 is SYGVNS. The CDR3 spans 13 residues. This CDR3 reads CASGRDRASEQYF. In nucleotides, the CDR3 is TGTGCCAGCGGCCGGGACAGGGCTTCCGAGCAGTACTTC.

CDR3 sequence reads: CASSPGQGENTIYF. DNA of the CDR3: TGTGCCAGCAGCCCCGGACAGGGTGAAAACACCATATATTTT. The gene calls are TRBV5-6 and TRBJ1-3; TRBD1 matches at 8 bases. The trim removed 4 bases at V and 6 bases at J, leaving 6 bases unmatched. The germline V gene encodes CDR1 SGHDT and CDR2 YYEEEE. The CDR3 covers 14 residues.

This rearrangement joins TRBV10-3 to TRBJ2-3, with 7 bases aligning to TRBD2. Germline trimming cut 8 bases from V and 6 bases from J; bases unmatched to any gene: 8. The CDR3 runs 13 residues. Germline CDR1 and CDR2: ENHRY and SYGVKD. CDR3 sequence (DNA): TGTGCCATCGGGGCGGGAGAACTGGATACGCAGTATTTT. This encodes CAIGAGELDTQYF.

V gene TRBV4-1 combines with J gene TRBJ2-7; 14 bases fit TRBD2. The CDR3 runs 16 residues. Trimming removed 5 bases from V and 6 bases from J; junction bases left unmatched: 9. CDR1 is MGHRA, CDR2 YSYEKL, per germline. CDR3 DNA: TGCGCCAGCAGCAAAGGGGGACTAGCGGGAGTGGGCGAGCAGTACTTC. Amino acid sequence: CASSKGGLAGVGEQYF.

The chain carries TRBV18 and TRBJ2-6, with a weak D call TRBD1 (6 bases). V dropped 5 bases and J dropped 2 bases, with 19 bases sitting between them. Germline CDR1 and CDR2: KGHSH and LQKENI. The CDR3 is 18 residues long. The CDR3 loop is CASSNSVTGIPGANVLTF. DNA for the CDR3: TGTGCCAGCTCAAACTCGGTCACAGGGATACCTGGGGCCAACGTCCTGACTTTC.